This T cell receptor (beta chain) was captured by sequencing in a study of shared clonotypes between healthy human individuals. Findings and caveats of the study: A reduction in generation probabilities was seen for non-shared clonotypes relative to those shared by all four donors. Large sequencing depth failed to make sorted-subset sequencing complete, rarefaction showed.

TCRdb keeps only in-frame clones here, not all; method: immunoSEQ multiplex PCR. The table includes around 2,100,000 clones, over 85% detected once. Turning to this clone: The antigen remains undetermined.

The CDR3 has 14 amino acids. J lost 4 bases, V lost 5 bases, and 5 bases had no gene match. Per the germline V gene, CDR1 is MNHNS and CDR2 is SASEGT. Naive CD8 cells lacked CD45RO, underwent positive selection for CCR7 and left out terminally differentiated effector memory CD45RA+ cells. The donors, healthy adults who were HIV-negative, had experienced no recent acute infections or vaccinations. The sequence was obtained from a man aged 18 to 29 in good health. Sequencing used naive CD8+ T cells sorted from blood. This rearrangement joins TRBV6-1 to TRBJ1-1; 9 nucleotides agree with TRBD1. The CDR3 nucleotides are TGTGCCAGCAGTACTCAGACAGGGGGCACTGAAGCTTTCTTT. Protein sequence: CASSTQTGGTEAFF.